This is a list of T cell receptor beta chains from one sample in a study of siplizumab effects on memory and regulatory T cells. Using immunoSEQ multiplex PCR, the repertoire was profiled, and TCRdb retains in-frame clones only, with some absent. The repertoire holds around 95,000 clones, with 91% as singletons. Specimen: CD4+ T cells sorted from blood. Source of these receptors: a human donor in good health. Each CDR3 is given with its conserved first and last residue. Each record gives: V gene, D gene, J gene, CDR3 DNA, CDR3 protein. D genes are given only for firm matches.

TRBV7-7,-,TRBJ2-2,TGTGCCAGCAGCATCGGCCCGGCCTCCGGGGAGCTGTTTTTT,CASSIGPASGELFF
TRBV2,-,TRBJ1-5,TGTGCCAGCAGTGAAAGGCCTGGGTATAGCAATCAGCCCCAGCATTTT,CASSERPGYSNQPQHF
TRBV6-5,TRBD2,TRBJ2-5,TGTGCCAGCAGTTACTCGGGAGGGAAAGAGACCCAGTACTTC,CASSYSGGKETQYF
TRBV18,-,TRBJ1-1,TGTGCCAGCTCACCCCCTCGCATGGGGGACACTGAAGCTTTCTTT,CASSPPRMGDTEAFF
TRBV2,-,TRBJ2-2,TGTGCCAGCACCCTGGCCAGACGTTTAGCCACCGGGGAGCTGTTTTTT,CASTLARRLATGELFF
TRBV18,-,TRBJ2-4,TGTGCCAGCTCACCGGCCTCCAGGGGCAAAAACATTCAGTACTTC,CASSPASRGKNIQYF
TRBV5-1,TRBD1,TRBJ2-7,TGCGCCAGCAGCCTGGGGGACAGGGGGTACGAGCAGTACTTC,CASSLGDRGYEQYF
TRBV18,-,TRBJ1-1,TGTGCCAGCTCACATGGGTCTATCAGGGGTACTGAAGCTTTCTTT,CASSHGSIRGTEAFF
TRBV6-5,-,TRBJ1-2,TGTGCCAGCAGTTACTCCGGAAGCTATGGCTACACCTTC,CASSYSGSYGYTF
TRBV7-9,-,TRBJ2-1,TGTGCCAGCAGCTTAGGAGGCCCCCAGGGCCTCTACAATGAGCAGTTCTTC,CASSLGGPQGLYNEQFF
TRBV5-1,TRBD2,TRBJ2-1,TGCGCCAGCAGCTTCCTAGCGGGGGGGCCTGGTGAGCAGTTCTTC,CASSFLAGGPGEQFF
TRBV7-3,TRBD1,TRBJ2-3,TGTGCCAGCAGCCCGACAGGGGGCGGAGATACGCAGTATTTT,CASSPTGGGDTQYF
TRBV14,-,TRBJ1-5,TGTGCCAGCAGCCTCGGGCCTCCCCAGCATTTT,CASSLGPPQHF
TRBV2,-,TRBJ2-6,TGTGCCAGGCAGGGTGCTGGGGCCAACGTCCTGACTTTC,CARQGAGANVLTF